Included here is one TCR beta chain sequence, with context. The protocol was immunoSEQ multiplex PCR, while the TCRdb copy is restricted to in-frame clones and leaves out a portion. The sample records 150,000 to 200,000 clones, roughly 87% being singletons. The entry originates in a study of blood T cell repertoires in COVID-19. For the study at large: Sites across the United States, Italy and Spain contributed samples from acute and convalescent COVID-19. T cells, B-cell-depleted T cells, or PBMCs supplied cDNA or gDNA.

The receptor was derived from a human donor with acute COVID-19. The donor label of this sample is uncertain. The sequenced sample was PBMCs or T cells enriched from blood (not recorded which).

CDR3 sequence (DNA): TGCGCCAGCAGCTTGTTCCAGGGAGGGGGCTATGGCTACACCTTC. It codes for CASSLFQGGGYGYTF. The chain has TRBV5-1 and TRBJ1-2; weak D call: TRBD1 (6 bases). V lost 1 base and J lost 4, with 14 bases in between. CDR1 and CDR2 (germline): SGHRS, YFSETQ. The CDR3 runs 15 residues. Variable domain in full (rest from reference TRBV5-1 and TRBJ1-2): KAGVTQTPRYLIKTRGQQVTLSCSPISGHRSVSWYQQTPGQGLQFLFEYFSETQRNKGNFPGRFSGRQFSNSRSEMNVSTLELGDSALYLCASSLFQGGGYGYTFGSGTRLTVV.